Below, 28 T cell receptor beta chains from the same sample are listed, as sequenced in a study of blood T cells in healthy people across ages. Using a J-beta primer mix together with a sample-barcoded 5' primer, a second PCR was run for roughly 6 to 12 cycles. TCRdb recomputed calls from the 5' RACE reads with MiXCR, one row per CDR3 protein. The table includes 1 million or so distinct CDR3 sequences, about 25% detected once. This sample also appeared in a second study, on T cells of mothers and their children.

The sample taken for sequencing was blood. All receptors derive from a girl aged 2-10 years in good health.

This sequence joins TRBV28 and TRBJ1-1; D not resolved. The V gene lost 2 bases and the J gene lost 7 bases, with 5 bases spanning the gap. Germline CDR1 and CDR2: MDHEN and SYDVKM. The CDR3 spans 11 residues. Written as DNA, the CDR3 is TGTGCCAGCAGTTTAAGGGATGAAGCTTTCTTT. Amino acid sequence: CASSLRDEAFF.

The chain carries TRBV29-1 and TRBJ1-5; D uncertain. The CDR3 covers 14 residues. V was trimmed by 4 bases and J by 2 bases, leaving 12 bases between them. In germline, CDR1 is SQVTM, CDR2 ANQGSEA. CDR3 coding DNA: TGCAGCGTTGGTTCCGGAATGGGCAATCAGCCCCAGCATTTT. Its translation is CSVGSGMGNQPQHF.

The chain carries TRBV6-5 and TRBJ2-1; TRBD2 is a possible D gene (5 bases). CDR3 length equals 15 residues. Germline assignment: CDR1 MNHEY and CDR2 SVGAGI. Between the trimmed V and J ends, which lost 5 bases and 4 bases, there was a span of 15 bases. This CDR3 reads CASSPQFSGYNEQFF. The CDR3 DNA follows: TGTGCCAGCAGTCCCCAATTTTCGGGGTACAATGAGCAGTTCTTC.

The table lists this clonotype with a few counts. This chain uses TRBV11-2 with TRBJ2-5; D unclear. The DNA end is more similar to TRBJ2-7, so the J call may be wrong. The germline gives CDR1 SGHAT, CDR2 FQNNGV. The CDR3 is 13 residues long. Here the CDR3 reads CASGIGPVYEQYF. The CDR3 DNA reads as TGTGCCAGCGGCATAGGACCCGTCTACGAGCAGTACTTC.

The chain has TRBV29-1 and TRBJ2-5; perhaps TRBD2 as D (5 bases). CDR1 SQVTM and CDR2 ANQGSEA come from the germline V gene. V gave up 6 bases and J gave up 2 bases, with 10 bases separating them. The CDR3 has 12 amino acids. CDR3 sequence (DNA): TGCAGCGTGACCGGGGTACAAGAGACCCAGTACTTC. Translation gives CSVTGVQETQYF.

The CDR3 reads CASSLGGIENIQYF. CDR3 coding DNA: TGTGCCAGCAGCTTGGGGGGCATCGAAAACATTCAGTACTTC. This chain uses TRBV7-2 with TRBJ2-4, with D possibly being TRBD1 or TRBD2 (6 bases each). The CDR3 extends over 14 amino acids. Germline V gives CDR1 SGHTA, CDR2 FQGNSA. The V and J ends lost 3 bases and 5 bases respectively, with 11 bases between them.

The chain is built from TRBV20-1 and TRBJ2-5; D possibly uses TRBD1 or TRBD2 (6 bases each). The CDR3 has 14 amino acids. CDR1 DFQATT and CDR2 SNEGSKA come from the germline V gene (reference sequence). The ends were cut back, 5 bases at V and 5 bases at J, with 18 bases in the middle. The CDR3 sequence: CSAEGGESGETQYF. The CDR3 nucleotides read TGCAGTGCTGAGGGGGGAGAGTCGGGGGAGACCCAGTACTTC.

This clonotype was seen a handful of times. The gene calls are TRBV12-3 or TRBV12-4 and TRBJ1-2; possibly TRBD1 for D (6 bases). Trimming removed 4 bases at V and 7 bases at J, with 19 bases between. This CDR3 is built from 15 residues. The CDR3 bases are TGTGCCAGCAGTTCCGGGGGTGAGGGGGTGAGTGGCTACACCTTC. Amino acids: CASSSGGEGVSGYTF.

The chain combines TRBV6-6 with TRBJ1-2, with D unclear. The CDR3 contains 17 residues. Germline loops: CDR1 MNHNY, CDR2 SVGAGI (reference sequence). V was trimmed by 2 bases and J by 0 bases, leaving 16 bases between them. DNA of the CDR3: TGTGCCAGCAGTTACCTCTCTGATCCTCGAGCTAACTATGGCTACACCTTC. It encodes CASSYLSDPRANYGYTF.

This clonotype was counted only a few times. This chain connects TRBV11-3 to TRBJ2-1; D may be TRBD1 (6 bases). Germline CDR1 SGHNT, CDR2 YENEEA. The CDR3 loop spans 14 amino acids. Trimming removed 6 bases from V and 8 bases from J, with 17 bases in between. For the CDR3, the DNA is TGTGCCAGCAGAAACACCCAGGGGTTCGATGAGCAGTTCTTC. It yields the protein CASRNTQGFDEQFF.

This clonotype was seen a few times. This chain links TRBV28 with TRBJ2-7; 8 nucleotides align to TRBD2. Looked up from germline, CDR1 is MDHEN and CDR2 is SYDVKM. J gave up 4 bases and V 7 bases, and 9 bases lay outside the gene matches. The CDR3 is made up of 14 amino acids. The chain's CDR3 is CASTPGGLRYEQYF. The CDR3 nucleotides read TGTGCCAGCACCCCGGGAGGGCTAAGATACGAGCAGTACTTC.

The chain recombines TRBV20-1 with TRBJ2-5, with 14 bases aligning to TRBD2. The J call may be wrong; the DNA end is better matched by TRBJ2-1. There are 14 residues in the CDR3. CDR1 DFQATT and CDR2 SNEGSKA come from the germline V gene (reference sequence). The CDR3 coding sequence is TGCAGTGCTTCTCCGACTAGCGGGAGGGGGGAGCAGTTCTTC. Translating it yields CSASPTSGRGEQFF.

This clonotype was found a few times. The chain recombines TRBV4-3 with TRBJ2-3; D is unclear. Germline CDR1 and CDR2: LGHNA and YSLEER. The CDR3 is made up of 13 amino acids. V lost 0 bases to trimming and J lost 2 bases, with 3 bases between them. CDR3 protein: CASSQDYTDTQYF. The CDR3 region has the DNA TGCGCCAGCAGCCAAGACTACACAGATACGCAGTATTTT.

This clonotype was seen a few times. This sequence joins TRBV27 and TRBJ2-3; D is unresolved. Trimming removed 7 bases at V and 5 bases at J, with 13 bases between. Germline values: CDR1 MNHEY, CDR2 SMNVEV (reference sequence). The CDR3 runs 13 residues. The DNA of the CDR3 is TGTGCCAGCATGCCCCCCTTAGTAGATACGCAGTATTTT. Encoded protein: CASMPPLVDTQYF.

This clonotype was found a few times. The CDR3 here is CASSRSGTENEKLFF. The CDR3 DNA reads as TGTGCCAGCAGTCGTTCGGGGACAGAAAATGAAAAACTGTTTTTT. The chain carries TRBV6-6 and TRBJ1-4, with TRBD1 matching 7 bases. CDR1 is MNHNY, CDR2 SVGAGI, per germline (reference sequence). CDR3 length equals 15 residues. V lost 5 bases and J lost 5; bases outside the gene matches: 8.

A few counts support this clonotype. This clone may be a read error of a much larger clone one base away. The chain links TRBV4-1 to TRBJ2-1; no definite D call. The end of the DNA is better explained by TRBJ2-7, so the J call may be wrong. The CDR3 length is 14 residues. The germline V gene has CDR1 MGHRA and CDR2 YSYEKL. CDR3 in amino acids: CASNRSADSYEQYF. In DNA form, the CDR3 reads TGCGCCAGCAACCGCTCGGCAGACTCCTACGAGCAGTACTTC.

For this clonotype: Sequence at one end of the junction differs from germline and may be a read error. J is TRBJ1-6 and V is TRBV7-9; D ambiguous. The length of the CDR3 is 13 residues. From germline, CDR1 is SEHNR and CDR2 FQNEAQ (reference sequence). CDR3 nucleotides: TGTGTCAGCAGCTTAGGTCCCAATTCACCCCTCCACTTT. Translating it yields CVSSLGPNSPLHF. The full variable domain, its missing parts supplied by reference TRBV7-9 and TRBJ1-6, is DTGVSQNPRHKITKRGQNVTFRCDPISEHNRLYWYRQTLGQGPEFLTYFQNEAQLEKSRLLSDRFSAERPKGSFSTLEIQRTEQGDSAMYLCVSSLGPNSPLHFGNGTRLTVT.

This clonotype was recorded at least ten times. The V and J genes are TRBV7-9 and TRBJ2-5; D is unresolved. The length of the CDR3 is 12 residues. Trimming took 5 bases from V and 4 from J, leaving 8 bases between them. CDR1 is SEHNR, CDR2 FQNEAQ, per germline (reference sequence). The CDR3 is CASSPSTETQYF. The CDR3, as DNA: TGTGCCAGCAGCCCCTCAACAGAGACCCAGTACTTC.

This clonotype was found a few times. One end of the junction is discordant with germline, which a read error may explain. The rearrangement uses TRBV29-1 and TRBJ1-2; perhaps TRBD1 as D (6 bases). Germline loops: CDR1 SQVTM, CDR2 ANQGSEA. CDR3 size: 16 residues. CDR3 nucleotide sequence: TGTAGCGTTGGTGTGGGTAGGGGGACTATCGACTATGGCTACACCTTC. As protein: CSVGVGRGTIDYGYTF.

The chain has TRBV27 and TRBJ1-4; perhaps TRBD1 as D (5 bases). Trimming cost V 3 bases and J 0 bases, with 8 bases left between them. The CDR3 sequence is 15 residues long. Looked up from germline, CDR1 is MNHEY and CDR2 is SMNVEV (reference sequence). As DNA, the CDR3 is TGTGCCAGCAGTTTGGGGGTTGCAACTAATGAAAAACTGTTTTTT. Amino acid sequence: CASSLGVATNEKLFF.

The sample holds many counts of this clonotype. The chain carries TRBV2 and TRBJ2-5; TRBD2 matches 7 bases. From germline, CDR1 is SNHLY and CDR2 FYNNEI. This CDR3 comprises 13 residues. V trimming: 4 bases; J trimming: 2 bases; junction bases outside the gene matches: 1. The CDR3 reads CASSGGLQETQYF. CDR3 DNA: TGTGCCAGCAGTGGGGGACTACAAGAGACCCAGTACTTC.

V and J are TRBV4-3 and TRBJ2-5; 10 positions match TRBD1. This CDR3 is built from 16 residues. The germline gives CDR1 LGHNA, CDR2 YSLEER. After removal of 0 bases from V and 4 bases from J, the junction contained 5 bases not matched to a gene. The CDR3: CASSQDDRGRGETQYF. Here the CDR3 DNA reads TGCGCCAGCAGCCAAGACGACAGGGGGCGAGGAGAGACCCAGTACTTC.

The J gene is TRBJ1-1, the V gene TRBV6-1, with 9 bases lining up with TRBD1. CDR3 size: 18 residues. Germline CDR1 reads MNHNS; CDR2 reads SASEGT. V lost 7 bases, J lost 1 base, and 16 bases stayed unmatched. The chain's CDR3 is CASTQVPIGTGPNTEAFF. CDR3 DNA sequence: TGTGCCAGCACGCAGGTACCGATCGGGACAGGGCCGAACACTGAAGCTTTCTTT.

This sequence joins TRBV28 and TRBJ2-1; the D gene is possibly TRBD2 (5 bases). Near its end, the DNA agrees better with TRBJ2-5, so the J call may be wrong. This CDR3 region has 15 residues. Germline CDR1 and CDR2: MDHEN and SYDVKM. The CDR3 here is CASSQVYKSGETQYF. CDR3 nucleotides: TGTGCCAGCAGCCAAGTGTACAAATCGGGGGAGACCCAGTACTTC.

The rearrangement links TRBV7-3 to TRBJ2-5; TRBD1 agrees at 11 bases. Near its end, the DNA agrees better with TRBJ2-1, so the J call may be wrong. CDR3 length: 16 amino acids. Germline loops: CDR1 SGHTA, CDR2 FQGTGA. The CDR3 sequence: CASSPQGGQGVDEQFF. In DNA form, the CDR3 reads TGTGCCAGCAGCCCACAGGGGGGACAGGGGGTGGATGAGCAGTTCTTC.

The V gene is TRBV3-1, the J gene TRBJ1-4; TRBD1 matches at 7 bases. The CDR3 is made up of 18 amino acids. V lost 4 bases, J lost 3 bases, and 14 bases stayed unmatched. In germline, CDR1 is LGHDT, CDR2 YNNKEL (reference sequence). In DNA, the CDR3 is TGTGCCAGCAGCCTCCAAAGATTCACAGGGGCGGCTAATGAAAAACTGTTTTTT. Translated, it gives CASSLQRFTGAANEKLFF.

The CDR3 DNA sequence: TGCAGTGCTAGGGATCTAGCGGTTTCCTACAATGAGCAGTTCTTC. Protein sequence: CSARDLAVSYNEQFF. This chain joins TRBV20-1 and TRBJ2-1; 7 bases map to TRBD2. CDR1 and CDR2 from the germline V gene are DFQATT and SNEGSKA (reference sequence). V gave up 3 bases and J gave up 1 base; unmatched junction bases: 6. This CDR3 has 15 amino acids.

The V call is TRBV20-1, the J call TRBJ2-4; 7 bases are a match to TRBD1. With 4 bases clipped from V and 9 bases from J, the junction kept 6 bases outside the gene matches. CDR3 length: 12 residues. The germline V gene encodes CDR1 DFQATT and CDR2 SNEGSKA (reference sequence). The DNA for the CDR3 is TGCAGTGCTACGCGGACAGGCACCATTCAGTACTTC. Translating gives CSATRTGTIQYF.